These 2 T cell receptor beta chains were sequenced from one sample in a study of cytomegalovirus exposure and HLA in healthy donors. The PCR used 60 Vbeta and 13 Jbeta primers. Only in-frame clones appear in the TCRdb table, and some are missing; sequencing was by immunoSEQ multiplex PCR. The repertoire holds about 120,000 clones, with more than 55% as singletons. What was sequenced was PBMCs. The receptors stem from a man younger than 35 in good health and CMV-seronegative.

The chain has TRBV6-1 and TRBJ1-5; D remains ambiguous. Germline CDR1 is MNHNS and CDR2 is SASEGT. Deletions cut 2 bases from V and 4 bases from J, with 15 bases between. This CDR3 spans 16 amino acids. The CDR3 protein is CASSESGLRLNQPQHF. The CDR3 nucleotides read TGTGCCAGCAGTGAATCGGGTCTTCGCTTGAATCAGCCCCAGCATTTT.

This clone was picked up a small number of times. The rearrangement links TRBV18 to TRBJ1-2, with TRBD1 identical over 9 bases. Germline assignment: CDR1 KGHSH and CDR2 LQKENI. The J segment lost 2 bases and the V segment lost 3 bases, leaving 4 bases of the junction unmatched. The CDR3 has 15 residues. The CDR3 DNA reads as TGTGCCAGCTCACCGTCCGGGACAGGGAACTATGGCTACACCTTC. Its translation: CASSPSGTGNYGYTF.